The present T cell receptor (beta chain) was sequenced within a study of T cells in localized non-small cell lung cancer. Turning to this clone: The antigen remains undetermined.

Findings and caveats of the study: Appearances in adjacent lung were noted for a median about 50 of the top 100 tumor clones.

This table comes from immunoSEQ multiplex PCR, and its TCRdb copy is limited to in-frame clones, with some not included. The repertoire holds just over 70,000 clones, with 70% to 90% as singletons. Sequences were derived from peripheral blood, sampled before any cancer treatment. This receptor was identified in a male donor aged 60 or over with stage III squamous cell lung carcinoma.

The CDR3 sequence is CAWSQGANEKLFF. CDR3 DNA: TGTGCCTGGAGTCAAGGGGCTAATGAAAAACTGTTTTTT. The gene calls are TRBV30 and TRBJ1-4, with D perhaps TRBD1 (5 bases). Germline assignment: CDR1 GTSNPN and CDR2 SVGIG (reference sequence). The V and J ends lost 2 bases and 3 bases respectively, with 7 bases between them. This CDR3 contains 13 residues.